One sample yielded the 6 T cell receptor beta chains listed below, sequenced in a study of blood T cell repertoires in COVID-19. Repertoires were generated with immunoSEQ multiplex PCR, while TCRdb's copy carries only in-frame clones and drops some. This sample has around 200,000 clones, with roughly 83% found just once. Sequencing was done on a sample of PBMCs or T cells enriched from blood (not recorded which). Source of these receptors: a woman aged 25 to 39 who had recovered from COVID-19.

This clone came up once. This chain connects TRBV2 to TRBJ1-1, with TRBD1 as a possible D gene (6 bases). Germline CDR1 and CDR2: SNHLY and FYNNEI. The CDR3 runs to 15 residues. Trimming shortened V by 4 bases and J by 5 bases, and 17 bases separated the two germline ends. The CDR3: CASSVPMGARTEAFF. The CDR3 DNA sequence: TGTGCCAGCAGTGTTCCAATGGGGGCTCGGACTGAAGCTTTCTTT.

This rearrangement joins TRBV5-1 to TRBJ2-1; a possible D gene is TRBD1 (5 bases). The CDR3 has 15 amino acids. CDR1 and CDR2 (germline): SGHRS, YFSETQ. Trimming cost V 2 bases and J 1 base, with 10 bases left between them. The CDR3 DNA is TGCGCCAGCAGCTTTGTAGGGGTATCCTACAATGAGCAGTTCTTC. It is translated as CASSFVGVSYNEQFF.

V is TRBV5-4 and J is TRBJ2-1; 13 nucleotides line up with TRBD2. The germline CDR1 and CDR2 sequences are SGHNT and YYREEE (reference sequence). V shed 4 bases, J shed 8 bases, and the junction held 9 bases outside the gene matches. The CDR3 contains 16 residues. CDR3 sequence (DNA): TGTGCCAGCAGCGGCGGACTAGCGGGAGCCGTTTATGAGCAGTTCTTC. Its protein product is CASSGGLAGAVYEQFF.

The rearrangement links TRBV6-5 to TRBJ1-3; TRBD1 might be the D (5 bases). The CDR3 extends over 14 amino acids. The V end lost 7 bases, the J end lost 1 base, and 11 bases lay between the germline ends. Per germline, CDR1 MNHEY and CDR2 SVGAGI. CDR3 sequence: CASTYGGSGNTIYF. The CDR3 DNA is TGTGCCAGCACCTACGGGGGGTCTGGAAACACCATATATTTT.

The chain combines TRBV3-1 (or the pseudogene TRBV3-2) with TRBJ2-1; D is unresolved. Germline V gives CDR1 LGHDT, CDR2 YNNKEL (reference sequence). There are 16 residues in the CDR3. V shed 4 bases and J shed 0 bases, with 13 bases lying between them. The CDR3 protein is CASSPMRPASYNEQFF. For the CDR3, the DNA is TGTGCCAGCAGCCCCATGCGTCCCGCCTCCTACAATGAGCAGTTCTTC.

The chain links TRBV10-2 to TRBJ1-1, with a weak D call TRBD1 (5 bases). CDR1 and CDR2 from the germline V gene are WSHSY and SAAADI. The CDR3 spans 13 residues. V was cut by 8 bases and J by 1 base, with 11 bases left in between. The CDR3 region has the DNA TGCGCCAGCGGGGTGACAGAGAACACTGAAGCTTTCTTT. This gives the protein CASGVTENTEAFF.